Listed here is a single TCR beta chain. Its antigen remains unidentified. The CDR3 runs 15 residues. The V gene's germline CDR1 is SGHRS and CDR2 YFSETQ. The ends were cut back, 4 bases at V and 1 base at J, with 12 bases in the middle. PCR used 60 Vbeta primers and 13 Jbeta primers. Profiled with immunoSEQ multiplex PCR; TCRdb holds only in-frame clones, not every one. The sample yields under 200,000 clones, around 77% seen once. This entry is derived from a study of cytomegalovirus exposure and HLA in healthy donors. Study-level results: Some segments of the V type, notably TRBV6-2 and TRBV6-3, were excluded as indistinguishable. Based on reports, TCR beta sequences accurately predicted HLA-A and HLA-B alleles for most subjects.

The TCR originated in a female donor in good health and CMV-seronegative. The specimen sequenced was PBMCs. The chain has TRBV5-1 and TRBJ1-5; a weak D match, TRBD1 (5 bases). In nucleotides, the CDR3 is TGCGCCAGCAGCCCTGGCGGGGGAAGCAATCAGCCCCAGCATTTT. Translating it yields CASSPGGGSNQPQHF.